This record concerns one TCR beta chain sequence. The junction shows a germline mismatch at one end, possibly a read error. The iRepertoire nested amplicon-rescue multiplex PCR amplified TCR alpha and beta CDR3s from RNA. From the multiplex PCR reads, TCRdb called clonotypes with MiXCR, one entry per CDR3 protein. This table has several thousand distinct CDR3 sequences, about two fifths appearing once. This entry is derived from a study of glioma-infiltrating T cells. The CDR3 length is 15 residues. CDR1 and CDR2 from the germline V gene are MNHEY and SMNVEV (reference sequence). This chain connects TRBV27 to TRBJ2-1; TRBD2 matches at 8 bases. Sequencing was done on a sample of glioma tissue, nonneoplastic brain tissue, or PBMCs (not recorded which). The receptor was derived from a human donor with low-grade glioma or glioblastoma, undergoing nonglioma brain surgery, or in good health (not recorded which). This chain's CDR3 is CATSERGRPYDDQFF. CDR3 in DNA: TGTGCCACCTCCGAACGCGGGAGGCCTTACGATGACCAGTTCTTC.